This T cell receptor beta chain derives from a study of T cell clones after liver transplantation. Background on the study: A pre-transplant mixed lymphocyte reaction with TCRbeta sequencing defined graft-donor-reactive clones followed in post-transplant blood. Study-level points and caveats: A significant post-transplant drop in circulating graft-donor-reactive CD4 TCRbeta sequences occurred in most of the 8 subjects.

Unstimulated PBMCs were sorted into CD3+CD4+ and CD3+CD8+ populations. The CDR3 is made up of 14 amino acids. Trimming at V came to 5 bases and at J to 3 bases, leaving 6 bases not matched to a gene. The V gene's germline CDR1 is SGHNT and CDR2 YYREEE (reference sequence). On this clone itself: Its specificity is unknown.

This table comes from immunoSEQ multiplex PCR, and its TCRdb copy is limited to in-frame clones, with some not included. The data contain about 70,000 clones, 80% of them singletons. The source of this sequence is a human patient who received a liver transplant. The graft donor may account for some of the T cells. The rearrangement uses TRBV5-4 and TRBJ2-7; 9 bases map to TRBD1. This material consisted of CD4+ T cells from blood, taken 12 months after liver transplant. The chain's CDR3 is CASRRDRGSYEQYF. The CDR3, as DNA: TGTGCCAGCAGACGAGACAGGGGGAGCTACGAGCAGTACTTC.